This T cell receptor (beta chain) came from a study of identifying expanded T cells in peripheral blood. Comments on this clone: Its antigen is not known.

The study, taken as a whole, reports: About 1.2 clones differed between technical replicates, versus approximately 16 and 20 over time. Variance in clone template counts between roughly 2-week samples significantly increased with total template count across all healthy donors.

Collection occurred without any documented infections or immune events in donors. Assay: immunoSEQ multiplex PCR; the TCRdb copy retains only in-frame clones and omits some. The repertoire holds around 100,000 clones, roughly 91% seen once, with 16% in the top ten. Germline V gives CDR1 LGHNT, CDR2 FRNRAP. The CDR3 totals 19 residues. V shed 4 bases, J shed 0 bases, and the junction held 10 bases outside the gene matches. The rearrangement links TRBV12-5 to TRBJ1-5, with TRBD1 matching 12 bases. Sequencing was done on a sample of blood. This sequence was found in a person aged 18 to 70 in good health. The CDR3 nucleotides read TGTGCTAGTGGTTCTCCGGGACAGGGGGCTTTTGGTAGCAATCAGCCCCAGCATTTT. This gives the protein CASGSPGQGAFGSNQPQHF.